This T cell receptor beta chain is from a study of human T cells and chemical hapten exposure. The CDR3 has 15 amino acids. V lost 4 bases, J lost 6 bases, and 16 bases lay in between. CDR1 and CDR2 (germline): LGHNA, YSLEER. TCRdb processed the RACE reads anew with MiXCR; each CDR3 protein has one entry. In the table there are tens of thousands of distinct CDR3 sequences, about 9.4% of which are singletons. Sample time point: pre-sensitization, week 0. Documented treatment: therapeutic diphenylcyclopropenone sensitization with weekly scalp DPC. Blood collection happened ahead of applying each patch test.

The V and J genes are TRBV4-3 and TRBJ1-5; no clear D. Sequencing used whole blood, obtained in connection with sensitization to the hapten diphenylcyclopropenone (DPC). The sequence was collected from a middle-aged woman with alopecia areata. Some clones in this sample may be carry-over from other donors' samples. Here the CDR3 reads CASSPTPEGPQPQHF. The DNA for the CDR3 is TGCGCCAGCAGCCCCACCCCGGAGGGTCCTCAGCCCCAGCATTTT.